The 31 T cell receptor beta chains listed next were all sequenced from one sample in a study of T-cell reconstitution after alpha-beta-depleted transplantation in children. Unique molecular identifiers were incorporated during preparation of the TCRbeta library. TCRdb independently ran MiXCR on the PCR reads; one entry per CDR3 protein. This table holds 350,000 to 500,000 distinct CDR3 sequences, approximately 42% found once. Source: PBMCs, taken before TCRalphabeta/CD19-depleted stem cell transplant. These TCRs come from a girl aged 2 to 9 with aplastic anemia, due to receive a stem cell transplant.

This clonotype was observed a handful of times. The chain couples TRBV5-1 to TRBJ2-7; 9 nucleotides line up with TRBD2. The CDR3 consists of 16 residues. Germline V gene data show CDR1 as SGHRS and CDR2 as YFSETQ. Losses at the gene ends were 0 bases for V and 2 bases for J; bases not matched to a gene: 6. CDR3 sequence (DNA): TGCGCCAGCAGCTTGGCTCCTAGCGGGACCGCCTACGAGCAGTACTTC. Translating it yields CASSLAPSGTAYEQYF.

This clonotype was observed a few times. J is TRBJ2-4 and V is TRBV7-8; D possibly corresponds to TRBD2 (6 bases). The CDR3 extends over 13 amino acids. V lost 5 bases and J 9 bases, leaving 14 bases between the germline ends. From germline, CDR1 is SGHVS and CDR2 FQNEAQ. Written as DNA, the CDR3 is TGTGCCAGCAGCGGGGGGATCCGCGGCATTCAGTACTTC. Protein product: CASSGGIRGIQYF.

This clonotype showed up just once. The J gene is TRBJ2-1, the V gene TRBV6-1, with 10 positions matching TRBD1. The germline V gene encodes CDR1 MNHNS and CDR2 SASEGT. The CDR3 runs 16 residues. V shed 8 bases, J shed 5 bases, and the junction held 12 bases outside the gene matches. As DNA, the CDR3 is TGTGCCAGCTCAATCTCCGGGACAGGGGCCAACAATGAGCAGTTCTTC. Its translation: CASSISGTGANNEQFF.

This clonotype was recorded many times. The rearrangement joins TRBV18 to TRBJ2-5; D gene unclear. CDR3 size: 13 residues. With 2 bases removed from V and 1 base from J, the gap between germline ends came to 5 bases. Germline V CDR1 and CDR2: KGHSH, LQKENI. For the CDR3, the DNA is TGTGCCAGCTCACCAAGAGGCCAAGAGACCCAGTACTTC. This encodes CASSPRGQETQYF.

This clonotype occurred many times. The chain combines TRBV12-3 or TRBV12-4 with TRBJ2-7, with 9 bases aligning to TRBD2. CDR3 length: 14 amino acids. V gave up 6 bases and J gave up 0 bases; unmatched junction bases: 3. CDR3 region: CASRTSGRSYEQYF. The CDR3, as DNA: TGTGCCAGCAGGACTAGCGGTCGCTCCTACGAGCAGTACTTC.

This clonotype was seen more than once but under ten times. The chain combines TRBV5-1 with TRBJ2-1; TRBD2 matches 8 bases. The germline gives CDR1 SGHRS, CDR2 YFSETQ. The CDR3 spans 15 residues. Losses at the gene ends were 4 bases for V and 6 bases for J; bases not matched to a gene: 9. The CDR3 DNA reads TGCGCCAGCAGCCCACGGGGGGGGAATCGCAATGAGCAGTTCTTC. Its protein product is CASSPRGGNRNEQFF.

The chain couples TRBV4-2 to TRBJ2-7; D gene uncertain. This CDR3 has 14 residues. Per germline, CDR1 LGHNA and CDR2 YNFKEQ. Trimming stripped 4 bases from V and 4 bases from J, with 14 bases between. For the CDR3, the DNA is TGTGCCAGCAGCCCAGGACCTCTACTTTACGAGCAGTACTTC. Its translation is CASSPGPLLYEQYF.

V and J are TRBV18 and TRBJ2-7; possible D gene TRBD2, 6 bases. This CDR3 has 14 residues. V gave up 2 bases and J gave up 0 bases, with 8 bases separating them. The germline V gene has CDR1 KGHSH and CDR2 LQKENI. CDR3 in DNA: TGTGCCAGCTCACCAGCGGGGCTCTCCTACGAGCAGTACTTC. Translating gives CASSPAGLSYEQYF.

The sample holds many counts of this clonotype. This chain links TRBV28 with TRBJ2-5; a possible D gene is TRBD1 (6 bases). The V and J ends lost 6 bases and 1 base respectively, with 15 bases between them. This CDR3 has 15 amino acids. Germline CDR1 MDHEN, CDR2 SYDVKM. The CDR3 region is CASRVWTATQETQYF. For the CDR3, the DNA is TGTGCCAGCAGGGTTTGGACAGCGACCCAAGAGACCCAGTACTTC.

CDR3 sequence reads: CSARVAGDTEAFF. In DNA form, the CDR3 reads TGCAGTGCTAGAGTGGCAGGGGACACTGAAGCTTTCTTT. This chain uses TRBV20-1 with TRBJ1-1; a possible D gene is TRBD1 (6 bases). The ends were cut back, 1 base at V and 3 bases at J, with 9 bases in the middle. Germline CDR1 reads DFQATT; CDR2 reads SNEGSKA (reference sequence). There are 13 residues in the CDR3.

The rearrangement joins TRBV9 to TRBJ2-7, with 10 positions matching TRBD2. With V trimmed by 2 bases and J by 4 bases, 12 bases remained unmatched. The CDR3 has 17 amino acids. The germline CDR1 and CDR2 sequences are SGDLS and YYNGEE. The CDR3 bases are TGTGCCAGCAGCGTCATAGCGGGAGGCCCTCGTGGGTACGAGCAGTACTTC. This codes for CASSVIAGGPRGYEQYF.

The genes are TRBV6-2 or TRBV6-3 and TRBJ2-2, with 9 bases aligning to TRBD1. Germline-derived CDR1 and CDR2 are MNHEY and SVGEGT. V dropped 2 bases and J dropped 4; count of bases not matched to a gene: 5. This CDR3 region has 16 residues. The DNA of the CDR3 is TGTGCCAGCAGTTACGGGGACAGGGCGTTCACCGGGGAGCTGTTTTTT. This encodes CASSYGDRAFTGELFF.

The chain combines TRBV20-1 with TRBJ2-7; TRBD2 is a possible D gene (5 bases). V lost 5 bases, J lost 6 bases, and 17 bases lay in between. Germline loops: CDR1 DFQATT, CDR2 SNEGSKA (reference sequence). CDR3 length: 13 amino acids. This chain's CDR3 is CSAPGSLGGEQYF. The CDR3 bases are TGCAGTGCTCCGGGATCGCTAGGTGGCGAGCAGTACTTC.

The chain combines TRBV28 with TRBJ2-4; 9 nucleotides line up with TRBD2. Germline CDR1 is MDHEN and CDR2 is SYDVKM. J gave up 12 bases and V 6 bases, and 6 bases lay outside the gene matches. The CDR3 runs to 12 residues. The CDR3 spells CASRLTSGSQYF. CDR3 in DNA: TGTGCCAGCAGACTGACTAGCGGATCTCAGTACTTC.

The chain is built from TRBV9 and TRBJ2-7; D is possibly TRBD2 (5 bases). V was shortened by 0 bases and J by 1 base, with 11 bases between the two germline ends. Germline V gives CDR1 SGDLS, CDR2 YYNGEE. The CDR3 runs 15 residues. The CDR3 sequence: CASSVGAGRSYEQYF. The CDR3 region has the DNA TGTGCCAGCAGCGTAGGGGCGGGCAGGTCCTACGAGCAGTACTTC.

This chain links TRBV18 with TRBJ1-2, with D maybe TRBD1 (5 bases). The CDR3 spans 14 residues. The V and J ends lost 6 bases and 0 bases respectively, with 11 bases between them. Germline lookup yields CDR1 KGHSH and CDR2 LQKENI. CDR3 sequence (DNA): TGTGCCAGCTCCGCCGGGGCAGCTAACTATGGCTACACCTTC. Translation: CASSAGAANYGYTF. Variable domain in full (rest from reference TRBV18 and TRBJ1-2): NAGVMQNPRHLVRRRGQEARLRCSPMKGHSHVYWYRQLPEEGLKFMVYLQKENIIDESGMPKERFSAEFPKEGPSILRIQQVVRGDSAAYFCASSAGAANYGYTFGSGTRLTVV.

The CDR3 DNA is TGTGCCAGCAGTTTATTCGGAGATACGCAGTATTTT. The encoded protein is CASSLFGDTQYF. The V and J genes are TRBV27 and TRBJ2-3; D gene unclear. Trimming shortened V by 1 base and J by 5 bases, and 4 bases separated the two germline ends. The CDR3 is made up of 12 amino acids. Germline-derived CDR1 and CDR2 are MNHEY and SMNVEV (reference sequence).

The chain carries TRBV5-1 and TRBJ2-1; tentatively, D is TRBD1 (6 bases). V was clipped by 8 bases and J by 8 bases, with 14 bases between them. The germline CDR1 and CDR2 sequences are SGHRS and YFSETQ. CDR3 length equals 12 residues. CDR3 loop: CASSQGTDEQFF. CDR3 bases: TGCGCCAGTTCACAGGGAACCGATGAGCAGTTCTTC.

This clonotype was seen a few times. The J gene is TRBJ1-1, the V gene TRBV19, with 7 nucleotides matching TRBD1. Germline CDR1 is LNHDA and CDR2 is SQIVND (reference sequence). The ends lost 6 bases at V and 0 bases at J; junction bases unmatched: 7. The CDR3 runs to 15 residues. In DNA form, the CDR3 reads TGTGCCAGTAGGGAACAGGGGACCCTGAACACTGAAGCTTTCTTT. As protein: CASREQGTLNTEAFF.

The chain links TRBV20-1 to TRBJ2-1; the match to TRBD2 covers 7 bases. V shed 5 bases and J 10 bases; nucleotides not matched to a gene: 11. The CDR3 is made up of 13 amino acids. The germline V gene has CDR1 DFQATT and CDR2 SNEGSKA (reference sequence). The CDR3 DNA reads TGCAGTGCTCCCCGGGAGACTAGCCAAGAGCAGTTCTTC. It codes for CSAPRETSQEQFF.

This clonotype has a count of ten or more. This rearrangement joins TRBV5-1 to TRBJ1-2, with a weak D call TRBD1 (6 bases). V lost 1 base and J lost 5, with 12 bases in between. The CDR3 is made up of 14 amino acids. Germline V CDR1 and CDR2: SGHRS, YFSETQ. CDR3 DNA: TGCGCCAGCAGCTTGACCATTACAGGGTATGGCTACACCTTC. Translation gives CASSLTITGYGYTF. The variable domain in full, with the rest retrieved from reference TRBV5-1 and TRBJ1-2, is KAGVTQTPRYLIKTRGQQVTLSCSPISGHRSVSWYQQTPGQGLQFLFEYFSETQRNKGNFPGRFSGRQFSNSRSEMNVSTLELGDSALYLCASSLTITGYGYTFGSGTRLTVV.

Only a few counts were recorded for this clonotype. V is TRBV20-1 and J is TRBJ2-7, with 10 bases lining up with TRBD2. V gave up 5 bases and J gave up 3 bases; unmatched junction bases: 13. The CDR3 totals 16 residues. Germline V gene sequence: CDR1 DFQATT, CDR2 SNEGSKA (reference sequence). The CDR3 region is CSASPGLAVRYYEQYF. The CDR3 DNA sequence: TGCAGTGCTTCCCCCGGACTAGCGGTGCGATACTACGAGCAGTACTTC.

This clonotype was found many times. The J gene is TRBJ2-2, the V gene TRBV24-1; D possibly corresponds to TRBD1 (6 bases). Trimming shortened V by 5 bases and J by 0 bases, and 6 bases separated the two germline ends. This CDR3 is 14 amino acids long. CDR1 and CDR2 from the germline V gene are KGHDR and SFDVKD. The CDR3 here is CATSGTANTGELFF. In DNA, the CDR3 is TGTGCCACCAGTGGGACAGCGAACACCGGGGAGCTGTTTTTT.

The chain combines TRBV20-1 with TRBJ2-7; 9 positions agree with TRBD1. This CDR3 region has 14 residues. Trimming took 6 bases from V and 6 from J; bases not matched to a gene: 12. Germline-derived CDR1 and CDR2 are DFQATT and SNEGSKA (reference sequence). The CDR3 loop reads CSARPGQGEGEQYF. CDR3 bases: TGCAGTGCCCGACCGGGACAGGGAGAGGGCGAGCAGTACTTC.

As to this clonotype: One junction end does not reproduce the germline sequence, and a read error may be involved. V is TRBV6-1 and J is TRBJ2-7; D may correspond to TRBD1 or TRBD2 (7 bases each). The CDR3 contains 13 residues. Germline CDR1 is MNHNS and CDR2 is SASEGT. CDR3 residues: CSSQGGLLDEQYF. DNA for the CDR3: TGTTCCAGCCAGGGGGGGCTTCTCGACGAGCAGTACTTC.

The chain recombines TRBV6-4 with TRBJ1-5, with D perhaps TRBD1 (5 bases). The germline V gene has CDR1 MRHNA and CDR2 SNTAGT. Trimming stripped 0 bases from V and 4 bases from J, with 16 bases between. The CDR3 is 17 amino acids. The CDR3 reads CASSDSRRSRANQPQHF. The CDR3 DNA is TGTGCCAGCAGTGACTCAAGGCGAAGCAGGGCTAATCAGCCCCAGCATTTT.

This clonotype has ten or more counts. The J gene is TRBJ1-1, the V gene TRBV7-9; weak D call: TRBD1 (6 bases). The CDR3 is 16 residues long. The germline V gene has CDR1 SEHNR and CDR2 FQNEAQ (reference sequence). The germline V and J ends were trimmed by 1 base and 1 base, with 13 bases remaining between them. The CDR3 sequence: CASSLVRGWGNTEAFF. The CDR3 nucleotides are TGTGCCAGCAGCTTAGTCAGGGGATGGGGGAACACTGAAGCTTTCTTT.

This clonotype occurred many times. The J gene is TRBJ2-1, the V gene TRBV5-1; unclear D gene. The V end was cut by 3 bases, the J end by 0 bases, with 16 bases between. Per the germline V gene, CDR1 is SGHRS and CDR2 is YFSETQ. The CDR3 totals 17 residues. The CDR3 bases are TGCGCCAGCAGCTGGTACCCGGCGGAGAACTCCTACAATGAGCAGTTCTTC. This encodes CASSWYPAENSYNEQFF.

This clonotype was observed at least ten times. This chain links TRBV20-1 with TRBJ2-3; D gene uncertain. Germline V gene lookup returns CDR1 DFQATT and CDR2 SNEGSKA (reference sequence). Trimming took 0 bases from V and 7 from J, leaving 11 bases between them. This CDR3 has 13 amino acids. CDR3 amino acids: CSARDPSANTQYF. In DNA form, the CDR3 reads TGCAGTGCTAGAGACCCTAGTGCGAATACGCAGTATTTT.

CDR3 sequence: CASTWTGGSQGELFF. CDR3 bases: TGTGCCAGCACCTGGACAGGGGGCTCTCAAGGGGAGCTGTTTTTT. This chain joins TRBV6-2 or TRBV6-3 and TRBJ2-2; 11 bases agree with TRBD1. The ends lost 7 bases at V and 8 bases at J; junction bases unmatched: 9. The germline V gene has CDR1 MNHEY and CDR2 SVGEGT. There are 15 residues in the CDR3.

In its sample, this clonotype was seen a few times. This rearrangement joins TRBV6-1 to TRBJ2-5, with TRBD2 as a possible D gene (7 bases). This CDR3 spans 15 amino acids. Germline-derived CDR1 and CDR2 are MNHNS and SASEGT. With 0 bases removed from V and 5 bases from J, the gap between germline ends came to 13 bases. The CDR3 nucleotides read TGTGCCAGCAGTGAAGCGGGGGGGCGGGTTGAGACCCAGTACTTC. Its protein product is CASSEAGGRVETQYF.